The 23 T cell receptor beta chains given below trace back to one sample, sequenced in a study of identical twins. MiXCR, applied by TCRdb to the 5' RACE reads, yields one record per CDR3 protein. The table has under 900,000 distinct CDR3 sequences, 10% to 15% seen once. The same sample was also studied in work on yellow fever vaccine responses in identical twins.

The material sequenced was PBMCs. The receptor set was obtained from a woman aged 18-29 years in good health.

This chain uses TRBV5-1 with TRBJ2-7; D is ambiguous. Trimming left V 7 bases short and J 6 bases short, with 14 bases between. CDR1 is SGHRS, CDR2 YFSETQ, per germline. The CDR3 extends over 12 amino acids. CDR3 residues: CASGQPPGEQYF. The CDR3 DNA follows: TGCGCCAGCGGTCAACCCCCGGGCGAGCAGTACTTC.

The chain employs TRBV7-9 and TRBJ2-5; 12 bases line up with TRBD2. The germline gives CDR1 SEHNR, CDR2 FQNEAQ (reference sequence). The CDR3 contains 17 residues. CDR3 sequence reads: CLSSFWLTSGSTKTQYF. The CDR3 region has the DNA TGTCTCAGCAGCTTCTGGCTGACTAGCGGGAGTACAAAGACCCAGTACTTC.

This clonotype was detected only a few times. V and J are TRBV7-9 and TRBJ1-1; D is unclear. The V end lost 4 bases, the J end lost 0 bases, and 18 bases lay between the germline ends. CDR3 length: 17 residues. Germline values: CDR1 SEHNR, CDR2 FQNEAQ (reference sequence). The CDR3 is CASSSPVAGGMNTEAFF. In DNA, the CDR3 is TGTGCCAGCAGCTCCCCCGTTGCAGGCGGAATGAACACTGAAGCTTTCTTT.

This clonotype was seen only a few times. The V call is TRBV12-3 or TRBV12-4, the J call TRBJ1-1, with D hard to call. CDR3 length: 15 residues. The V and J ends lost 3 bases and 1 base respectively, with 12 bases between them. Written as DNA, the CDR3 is TGTGCCAGCAGTTTTGGATTTTCAAGGAACACTGAAGCTTTCTTT. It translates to CASSFGFSRNTEAFF.

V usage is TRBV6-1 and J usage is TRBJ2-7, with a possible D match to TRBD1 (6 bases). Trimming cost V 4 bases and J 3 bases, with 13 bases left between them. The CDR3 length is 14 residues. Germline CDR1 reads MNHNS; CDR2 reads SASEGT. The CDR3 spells CASSATGTIYEQYV. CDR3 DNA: TGTGCCAGCAGTGCCACCGGGACAATCTACGAGCAGTACGTC.

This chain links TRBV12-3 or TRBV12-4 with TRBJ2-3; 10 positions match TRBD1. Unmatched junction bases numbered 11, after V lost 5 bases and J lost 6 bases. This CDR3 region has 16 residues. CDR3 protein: CASSLPDRGLRDTQYF. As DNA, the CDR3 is TGTGCCAGCAGTCTACCAGACAGGGGGCTTCGTGATACGCAGTATTTT.

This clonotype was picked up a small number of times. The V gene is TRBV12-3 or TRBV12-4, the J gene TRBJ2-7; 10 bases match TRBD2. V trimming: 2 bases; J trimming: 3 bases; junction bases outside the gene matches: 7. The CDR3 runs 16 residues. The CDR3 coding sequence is TGTGCCAGCAGTTTAATGGCTAGCGGGAGACACTACGAGCAGTACTTC. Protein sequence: CASSLMASGRHYEQYF.

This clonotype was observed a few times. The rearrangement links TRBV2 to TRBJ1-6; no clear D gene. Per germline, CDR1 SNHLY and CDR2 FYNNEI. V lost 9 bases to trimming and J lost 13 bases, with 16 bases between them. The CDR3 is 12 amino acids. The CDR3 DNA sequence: TGTGCCAGTCATACCCCGGACTCGCCCCTCCACTTT. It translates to CASHTPDSPLHF.

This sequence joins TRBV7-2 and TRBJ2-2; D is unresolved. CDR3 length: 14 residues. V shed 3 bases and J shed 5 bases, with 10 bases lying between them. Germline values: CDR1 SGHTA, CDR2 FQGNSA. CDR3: CASSFGSATGELFF. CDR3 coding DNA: TGTGCCAGCAGCTTCGGGTCGGCTACCGGGGAGCTGTTTTTT.

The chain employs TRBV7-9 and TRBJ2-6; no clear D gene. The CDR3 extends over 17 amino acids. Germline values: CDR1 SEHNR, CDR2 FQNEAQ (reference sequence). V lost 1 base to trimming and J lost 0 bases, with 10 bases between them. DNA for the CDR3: TGTGCCAGCAGCTTAGGTGGCAGGTTCTCTGGGGCCAACGTCCTGACTTTC. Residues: CASSLGGRFSGANVLTF.

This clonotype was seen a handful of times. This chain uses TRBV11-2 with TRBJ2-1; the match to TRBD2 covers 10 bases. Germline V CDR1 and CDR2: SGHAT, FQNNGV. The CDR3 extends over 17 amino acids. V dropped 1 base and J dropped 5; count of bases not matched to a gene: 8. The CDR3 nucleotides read TGTGCCAGCAGCTTAGTGGTCAGCGGGAGGGCGAACAATGAGCAGTTCTTC. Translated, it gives CASSLVVSGRANNEQFF.

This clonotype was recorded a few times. This CDR3 is CSANQAFF. In nucleotides, the CDR3 is TGCAGTGCTAACCAAGCTTTCTTT. The chain has TRBV20-1 and TRBJ1-1; D gene uncertain. Per germline, CDR1 DFQATT and CDR2 SNEGSKA (reference sequence). Trimming stripped 4 bases from V and 9 bases from J, with 3 bases between. CDR3 length: 8 amino acids.

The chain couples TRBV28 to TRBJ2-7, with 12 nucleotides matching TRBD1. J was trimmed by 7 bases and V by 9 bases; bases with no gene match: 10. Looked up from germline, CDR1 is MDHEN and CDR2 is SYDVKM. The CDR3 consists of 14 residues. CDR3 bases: TGTGCCAGTTTCCCGGGACAGGGGGCGGGTGAGCAGTACTTC. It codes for CASFPGQGAGEQYF.

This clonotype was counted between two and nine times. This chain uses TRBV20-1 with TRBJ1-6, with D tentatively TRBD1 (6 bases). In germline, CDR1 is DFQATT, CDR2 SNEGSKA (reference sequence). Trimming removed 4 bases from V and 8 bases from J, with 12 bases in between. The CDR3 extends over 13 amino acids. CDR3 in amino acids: CSATRGAYSPLHF. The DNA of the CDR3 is TGCAGTGCTACAAGGGGGGCCTATTCACCCCTCCACTTT.

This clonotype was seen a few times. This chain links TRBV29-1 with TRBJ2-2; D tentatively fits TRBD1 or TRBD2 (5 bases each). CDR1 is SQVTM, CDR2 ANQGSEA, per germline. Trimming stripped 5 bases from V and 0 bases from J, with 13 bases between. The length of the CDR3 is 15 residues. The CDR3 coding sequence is TGCAGCGTTCTCGGGGACGTGGCGAACACCGGGGAGCTGTTTTTT. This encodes CSVLGDVANTGELFF.

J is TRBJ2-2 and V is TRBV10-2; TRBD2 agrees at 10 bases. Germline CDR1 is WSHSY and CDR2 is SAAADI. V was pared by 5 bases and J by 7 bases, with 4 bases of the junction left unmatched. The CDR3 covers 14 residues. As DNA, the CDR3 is TGCGCCAGCAGTACTAGCGGGACTGGCGGGGAGCTGTTTTTT. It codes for CASSTSGTGGELFF.

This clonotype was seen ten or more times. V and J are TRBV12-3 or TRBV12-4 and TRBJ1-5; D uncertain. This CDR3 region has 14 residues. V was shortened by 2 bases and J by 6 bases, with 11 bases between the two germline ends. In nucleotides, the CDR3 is TGTGCCAGCAGTTTATACAGAGGGAGTCAGCCCCAGCATTTT. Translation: CASSLYRGSQPQHF.

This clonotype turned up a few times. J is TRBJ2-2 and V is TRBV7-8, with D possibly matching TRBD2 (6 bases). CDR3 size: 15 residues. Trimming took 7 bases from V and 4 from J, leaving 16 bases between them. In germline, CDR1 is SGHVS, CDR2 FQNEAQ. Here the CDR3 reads CASIQRSGGTGELFF. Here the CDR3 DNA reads TGTGCCAGCATCCAGCGGTCCGGGGGCACCGGGGAGCTGTTTTTT.

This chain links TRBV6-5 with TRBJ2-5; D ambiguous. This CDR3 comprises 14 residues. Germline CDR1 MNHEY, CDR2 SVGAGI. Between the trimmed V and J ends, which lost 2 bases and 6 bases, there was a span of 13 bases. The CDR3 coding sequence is TGTGCCAGCAGTTACGATCCAGCGCTACAGACCCAGTACTTC. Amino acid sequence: CASSYDPALQTQYF.

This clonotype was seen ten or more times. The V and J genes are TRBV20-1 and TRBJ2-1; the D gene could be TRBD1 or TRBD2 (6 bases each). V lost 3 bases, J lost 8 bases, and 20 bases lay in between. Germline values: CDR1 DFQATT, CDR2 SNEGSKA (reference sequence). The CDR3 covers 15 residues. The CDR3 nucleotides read TGCAGTGCTAGTGCCGGGGGCTCGGAATGGGATGAGCAGTTCTTC. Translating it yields CSASAGGSEWDEQFF.

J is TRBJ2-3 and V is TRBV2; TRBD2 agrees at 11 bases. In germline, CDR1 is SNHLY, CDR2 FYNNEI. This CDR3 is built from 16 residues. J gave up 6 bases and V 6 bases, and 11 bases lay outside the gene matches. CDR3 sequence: CASRSRTSGGRDTQYF. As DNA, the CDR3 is TGTGCCAGCAGATCACGCACTAGCGGGGGCAGGGATACGCAGTATTTT. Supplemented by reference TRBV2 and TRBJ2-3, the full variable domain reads EPEVTQTPSHQVTQMGQEVILRCVPISNHLYFYWYRQILGQKVEFLVSFYNNEISEKSEIFDDQFSVERPDGSNFTLKIRSTKLEDSAMYFCASRSRTSGGRDTQYFGPGTRLTVL.

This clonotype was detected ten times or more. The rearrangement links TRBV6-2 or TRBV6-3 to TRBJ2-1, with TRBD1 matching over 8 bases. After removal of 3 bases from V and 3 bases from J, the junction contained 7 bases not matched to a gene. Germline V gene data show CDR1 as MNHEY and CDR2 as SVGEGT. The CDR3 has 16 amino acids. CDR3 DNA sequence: TGTGCCAGCAGTTATTCCGGGACAGGAGTCTACAATGAGCAGTTCTTC. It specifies CASSYSGTGVYNEQFF.

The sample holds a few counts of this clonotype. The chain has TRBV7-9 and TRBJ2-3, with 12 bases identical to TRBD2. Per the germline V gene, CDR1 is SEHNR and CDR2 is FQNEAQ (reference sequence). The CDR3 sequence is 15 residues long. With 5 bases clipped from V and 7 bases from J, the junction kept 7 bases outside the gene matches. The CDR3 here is CASSRLAGDHNTQYF. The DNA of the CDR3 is TGTGCCAGCAGCCGACTAGCGGGGGACCACAATACGCAGTATTTT.